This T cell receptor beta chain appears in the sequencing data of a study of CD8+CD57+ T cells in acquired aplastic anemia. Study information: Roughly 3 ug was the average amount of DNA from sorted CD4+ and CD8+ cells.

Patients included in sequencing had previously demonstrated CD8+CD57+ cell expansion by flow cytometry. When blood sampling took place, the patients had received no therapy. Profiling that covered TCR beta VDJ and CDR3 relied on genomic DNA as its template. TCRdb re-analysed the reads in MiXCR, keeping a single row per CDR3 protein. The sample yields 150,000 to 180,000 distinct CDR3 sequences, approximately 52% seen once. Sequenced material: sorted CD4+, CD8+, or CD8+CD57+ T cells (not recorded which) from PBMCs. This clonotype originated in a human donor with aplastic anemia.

In nucleotides, the CDR3 is TGTGCCACCAGGTCGGGGGCTGGGGAGACCCAGTACTTC. This translates into CATRSGAGETQYF. V usage is TRBV24-1 and J usage is TRBJ2-5; the D gene could be TRBD1 or TRBD2 (6 bases each). This CDR3 spans 13 amino acids. Germline values: CDR1 KGHDR, CDR2 SFDVKD. Trimming removed 7 bases at V and 5 bases at J, with 13 bases between.